This T cell receptor (beta chain) was observed in a study of blood T cell repertoires in COVID-19. Background on the study: Collection of acute and convalescent COVID-19 samples took place in the United States, Italy and Spain. Nucleic acid was either cDNA or gDNA, and it came from T cells, B-cell-depleted T cells, or PBMCs.

Trimming pared 0 bases from V and 5 bases from J, leaving 6 bases between. The CDR3 is 13 residues long. Germline V gene lookup returns CDR1 SGHNT and CDR2 YYREEE (reference sequence). Authors' data handling: Reference gene primers were amplified, and this amplification served to estimate nucleated cell counts. The data were produced by immunoSEQ multiplex PCR, yet TCRdb's version contains in-frame clones alone and is incomplete. That table gives V, J and clone size, and the DNA gave D and trimming. In the table there are more than 75,000 clones, about nine tenths of which are singletons. This chain links TRBV5-4 with TRBJ2-1; D unresolved. This clonotype originated in a man aged 50-59 years with acute or convalescent COVID-19. The material sequenced was peripheral blood. The CDR3 coding sequence is TGTGCCAGCAGCTTGGATCCCGACAATGAGCAGTTCTTC. Residues: CASSLDPDNEQFF.